Listed here are 24 T cell receptor beta chains from one sample, sequenced in a study of blood T cell repertoires in COVID-19. This table comes from immunoSEQ multiplex PCR, and its TCRdb copy is limited to in-frame clones, with some not included. The sample carries 150,000 to 200,000 clones, more than 75% recorded once. The sequenced material came from PBMCs or T cells enriched from blood (not recorded which). These receptors came from a man between 60 and 70 years old who had been exposed to COVID-19.

This sequence joins TRBV11-3 and TRBJ2-2; the D gene is possibly TRBD1 (6 bases). CDR1 and CDR2 (germline): SGHNT, YENEEA. Trimming removed 4 bases from V and 1 base from J, with 16 bases in between. CDR3 length: 17 amino acids. The CDR3 reads CASSSPPGTRNTGELFF. CDR3 nucleotides: TGTGCCAGCAGCTCTCCCCCCGGGACACGGAACACCGGGGAGCTGTTTTTT.

The chain employs TRBV25-1 and TRBJ1-6; weak D call: TRBD1 (5 bases). The V gene lost 2 bases and the J gene lost 4 bases, with 9 bases spanning the gap. In germline, CDR1 is MGHDK, CDR2 SYGVNS. The CDR3 loop spans 15 amino acids. CDR3 sequence reads: CASSEAGIYNSPLHF. The DNA for the CDR3 is TGTGCCAGCAGTGAAGCAGGGATTTATAATTCACCCCTCCACTTT.

The chain recombines TRBV5-1 with TRBJ2-5, with 8 positions matching TRBD2. This CDR3 comprises 14 residues. With V trimmed by 2 bases and J by 5 bases, 5 bases remained unmatched. Germline V gives CDR1 SGHRS, CDR2 YFSETQ. The CDR3 DNA reads TGCGCCAGCAGCTTAGCGGGAGCGGGGGAGACCCAGTACTTC. This codes for CASSLAGAGETQYF.

The chain links TRBV3-1 (or the pseudogene TRBV3-2) to TRBJ1-4, with D possibly matching TRBD1 (6 bases). This CDR3 spans 18 amino acids. The V and J ends lost 3 bases and 4 bases respectively, with 21 bases between them. CDR1 is LGHDT, CDR2 YNNKEL, per germline (reference sequence). The CDR3 is CASSQSSGATRDNEKLFF. The DNA for the CDR3 is TGTGCCAGCAGCCAGTCTTCAGGGGCCACACGGGATAATGAAAAACTGTTTTTT.

V is TRBV30 and J is TRBJ1-1, with unresolved D. The CDR3 spans 9 residues. Germline CDR1 GTSNPN, CDR2 SVGIG (reference sequence). Trimming removed 3 bases from V and 11 bases from J, with 7 bases in between. CDR3 sequence (DNA): TGTGCCTGGAGCCCTACCGCTTTCTTT. Its protein product is CAWSPTAFF.

This clone has more than one count but fewer than ten. The chain combines TRBV10-3 with TRBJ2-7, with 7 bases that match TRBD1. The CDR3 runs to 14 residues. The V gene end was trimmed by 0 bases and the J gene end by 4 bases; junction bases not matched to a gene: 3. The germline V gene encodes CDR1 ENHRY and CDR2 SYGVKD. The CDR3 here is CAISESLQGYEQYF. The CDR3 region has the DNA TGTGCCATCAGTGAGTCGTTACAGGGGTACGAGCAGTACTTC.

V gene TRBV16 combines with J gene TRBJ2-2; a possible D gene is TRBD2 (5 bases). Germline loops: CDR1 KGHSY, CDR2 FQNENV. Trimming removed 0 bases at V and 6 bases at J, with 11 bases between. This CDR3 is built from 15 residues. The CDR3 DNA sequence: TGTGCCAGCAGCCAATCGATCCGGGGTCCCGGGGAGCTGTTTTTT. Amino acids: CASSQSIRGPGELFF. The complete variable domain, with remaining parts taken from reference TRBV16 and TRBJ2-2, reads GEEVAQTPKHLVRGEGQKAKLYCAPIKGHSYVFWYQQVLKNEFKFLISFQNENVFDETGMPKERFSAKCLPNSPCSLEIQATKLEDSAVYFCASSQSIRGPGELFFGEGSRLTVL.

The chain employs TRBV6-5 and TRBJ1-5, with D tentatively TRBD1 (5 bases). The CDR3 runs to 15 residues. V was pared by 7 bases and J by 6 bases, with 19 bases between. The germline gives CDR1 MNHEY, CDR2 SVGAGI. CDR3 nucleotide sequence: TGTGCCAGCACCTCGGACCGGCAGGGCCGTCAGCCCCAGCATTTT. Translating it yields CASTSDRQGRQPQHF.

The CDR3 loop is CASSQGQNDYSGANVLTF. CDR3 coding DNA: TGCGCCAGCAGCCAAGGACAGAACGACTACTCTGGGGCCAACGTCCTGACTTTC. The chain is built from TRBV5-1 and TRBJ2-6; TRBD1 might be the D (6 bases). The CDR3 runs to 18 residues. The germline V gene encodes CDR1 SGHRS and CDR2 YFSETQ. Trimming stripped 4 bases from V and 0 bases from J, with 17 bases between.

V is TRBV5-4 and J is TRBJ2-1; tentatively, D is TRBD2 (6 bases). V lost 2 bases and J 9 bases, leaving 21 bases between the germline ends. The CDR3 totals 16 residues. Per the germline V gene, CDR1 is SGHNT and CDR2 is YYREEE (reference sequence). Here the CDR3 reads CASSFFTSPLSGEQFF. The CDR3 nucleotides are TGTGCCAGCAGCTTCTTCACTAGCCCACTGTCAGGTGAGCAGTTCTTC.

This clone was detected once. The genes are TRBV5-1 and TRBJ2-1; 8 positions agree with TRBD1. V dropped 3 bases and J dropped 7; count of bases not matched to a gene: 9. This CDR3 has 15 amino acids. Germline V lookup: CDR1 SGHRS, CDR2 YFSETQ. The CDR3 spells CASSWIQGALNEQFF. The CDR3 DNA follows: TGCGCCAGCAGCTGGATCCAGGGGGCGCTTAATGAGCAGTTCTTC.

The chain recombines TRBV7-9 with TRBJ2-1; 7 nucleotides agree with TRBD2. Germline CDR1 reads SEHNR; CDR2 reads FQNEAQ (reference sequence). The V gene end was trimmed by 6 bases and the J gene end by 5 bases; junction bases not matched to a gene: 10. CDR3 length equals 15 residues. The CDR3 loop reads CASRKVTSNHNEQFF. Written as DNA, the CDR3 is TGTGCCAGCAGGAAAGTGACTAGCAACCACAATGAGCAGTTCTTC.

This clone appeared a single time. The chain combines TRBV9 with TRBJ2-1, with D hard to call. Trimming removed 6 bases from V and 4 bases from J, with 14 bases in between. The CDR3 length is 14 residues. Looked up from germline, CDR1 is SGDLS and CDR2 is YYNGEE. In DNA form, the CDR3 reads TGTGCCAGCACCCCCCAGGCTTCGTACAATGAGCAGTTCTTC. It encodes CASTPQASYNEQFF.

The genes are TRBV28 and TRBJ1-2; TRBD1 matches at 10 bases. V dropped 6 bases and J dropped 7; count of bases not matched to a gene: 8. The CDR3 is 14 residues long. Germline CDR1 MDHEN, CDR2 SYDVKM. CDR3 sequence reads: CASSVTGGLVGYTF. CDR3 nucleotide sequence: TGTGCCAGCAGCGTGACAGGGGGCCTTGTTGGCTACACCTTC.

The chain joins TRBV19 to TRBJ1-2; D gene ambiguous. The CDR3 is 13 amino acids. The germline V gene encodes CDR1 LNHDA and CDR2 SQIVND (reference sequence). V was clipped by 2 bases and J by 1 base, with 5 bases between them. The CDR3 nucleotides read TGTGCCAGTAGTATAACTTATAACTATGGCTACACCTTC. This codes for CASSITYNYGYTF.

The V call is TRBV30, the J call TRBJ1-5; the D is unclear. The V and J ends lost 4 bases and 4 bases respectively, with 14 bases between them. The CDR3 extends over 14 amino acids. Germline CDR1 and CDR2: GTSNPN and SVGIG (reference sequence). The CDR3 region has the DNA TGTGCCTGGAACGTGGGGAGATTGAATCAGCCCCAGCATTTT. Translation gives CAWNVGRLNQPQHF.

The CDR3 DNA reads as TGTGCCAGCAGCGAGACCCCGACCGGGACAGGGGTGGAGCAGTACTTC. Encoded protein: CASSETPTGTGVEQYF. The chain joins TRBV9 to TRBJ2-7; the match to TRBD1 covers 10 bases. Trimming removed 3 bases from V and 7 bases from J; junction bases left unmatched: 13. This CDR3 is 16 amino acids long. The germline CDR1 and CDR2 sequences are SGDLS and YYNGEE.

The rearrangement joins TRBV7-9 to TRBJ2-5; D is unresolved. V was shortened by 2 bases and J by 5 bases, with 9 bases between the two germline ends. The CDR3 extends over 13 amino acids. Germline CDR1 reads SEHNR; CDR2 reads FQNEAQ (reference sequence). CDR3: CASSLYSSETQYF. The CDR3 DNA follows: TGTGCCAGCAGCTTATATAGCTCGGAGACCCAGTACTTC.

V is TRBV7-6 and J is TRBJ2-5, with D tentatively TRBD2 (6 bases). CDR1 is SGHVS, CDR2 FNYEAQ, per germline. The CDR3 totals 14 residues. The V and J ends lost 5 bases and 4 bases respectively, with 14 bases between them. CDR3 region: CASSKIRESETQYF. The DNA for the CDR3 is TGTGCCAGCAGCAAAATTCGGGAGTCAGAGACCCAGTACTTC.

The gene calls are TRBV2 and TRBJ1-1; D remains unclear. The CDR3 has 14 residues. Deletions cut 1 base from V and 5 bases from J, with 11 bases between. In germline, CDR1 is SNHLY, CDR2 FYNNEI. The CDR3 region has the DNA TGTGCCAGCAGTGAAGATCCGGGTGGAACTGAAGCTTTCTTT. This encodes CASSEDPGGTEAFF.

The V and J genes are TRBV5-1 and TRBJ2-1; TRBD2 agrees at 9 bases. The CDR3 runs 17 residues. V shed 4 bases, J shed 5 bases, and the junction held 13 bases outside the gene matches. The germline gives CDR1 SGHRS, CDR2 YFSETQ. The CDR3 sequence: CASSRTRLAETNNEQFF. CDR3 DNA: TGCGCCAGCAGCCGGACTCGACTAGCGGAGACCAACAATGAGCAGTTCTTC.

This clone was recorded a few times. The chain couples TRBV4-1 to TRBJ2-2, with a tentative D call TRBD2 (6 bases). This CDR3 comprises 17 residues. Germline loops: CDR1 MGHRA, CDR2 YSYEKL. V lost 0 bases, J lost 1 base, and 12 bases lay in between. Here the CDR3 DNA reads TGCGCCAGCAGCCAAGAACCCGCGGGGCTGAACACCGGGGAGCTGTTTTTT. Its protein is CASSQEPAGLNTGELFF.

V gene TRBV29-1 combines with J gene TRBJ2-3; D remains ambiguous. Germline lookup yields CDR1 SQVTM and CDR2 ANQGSEA. The length of the CDR3 is 13 residues. Trimming pared 6 bases from V and 1 base from J, leaving 11 bases between. The CDR3 DNA reads as TGCAGCGTCCCCCAACGCGGCACAGATACGCAGTATTTT. Protein: CSVPQRGTDTQYF.

This clone was seen just once. The chain couples TRBV18 to TRBJ2-2; D perhaps matches TRBD1 (6 bases). The CDR3 length is 15 residues. Germline-derived CDR1 and CDR2 are KGHSH and LQKENI. With 3 bases removed from V and 3 bases from J, the gap between germline ends came to 11 bases. The CDR3 loop reads CASSPRQAYTGELFF. As DNA, the CDR3 is TGTGCCAGCTCACCCCGACAGGCCTACACCGGGGAGCTGTTTTTT.